This TCR beta chain was documented in a study of tumor and adjacent non-tumor tissue in lung cancer. TCRbeta libraries were built with three rounds of nested PCR, modified from ARM-PCR. TCRdb passed the multiplex PCR reads through MiXCR, listing each CDR3 protein once. The data show approximately 100,000 distinct CDR3 sequences, 60% to 70% seen once. RNA was extracted from bulk tissue without any cell sorting. This non-tumor lung sample came from over 3 cm beyond the tumor edge. Study-level results: Tumor repertoires had a smaller top 100 clone share than normal lung.

For this clonotype: Antigen: not known. Being one base from a much bigger clone, this may be a read error.

V lost 6 bases, J lost 2 bases, and 17 bases lay in between. The CDR3 loop spans 15 amino acids. The V gene is TRBV12-3 or TRBV12-4, the J gene TRBJ2-7, with D perhaps matching TRBD1 (6 bases). The receptor was isolated from a man aged 55 to 70 with non-small cell lung cancer. What was sequenced was distant non-tumor lung tissue. The CDR3 reads CASREDRLATYEQYF. For the CDR3, the DNA is TGTGCCAGCAGAGAAGACAGGTTGGCCACCTACGAGCAGTACTTC.